This TCR beta chain stems from a study of T cell clonality in common variable immunodeficiency. This clone has at least ten counts. Its antigen remains unidentified. General study results and limits: CVID subjects shared fewer TCRbeta clones than healthy controls did. Compared with healthy controls, CVID subjects showed increased TCRbeta clonality, mostly in about a third. Authors noted CVID clonality's cause needs subpopulation repertoire sequencing.

Blood samples were heparinized, roughly 4.5 to 8.5 ml per donor. Using immunoSEQ multiplex PCR, the repertoire was profiled, and TCRdb retains in-frame clones only, with some absent. The table lists about 52,000 clones, with no singletons. Input material: peripheral blood mononuclear cells. The sequence came from a person aged 18 to 70 in good health.

The CDR3: CASRQGTGNTIYF. Incomplete CDR3 DNA: TGTGCTAGCCGTCAGGGGACAGGAAACACC. This chain uses TRBV12-5 with TRBJ1-3; D is possibly TRBD1 (6 bases). The read ends 3 residues early relative to the CDR3; the germline J gene fills the gap. Per the germline V gene, CDR1 is LGHNT and CDR2 is FRNRAP. Trimming left V 9 bases short and J 4 bases short, with 13 bases between. CDR3 length: 13 residues.